Shown below are 21 T cell receptor beta chains from a single sample sequenced in a study of CD8+ T cells in alopecia areata. RNA extraction was followed by reverse transcription into cDNA, which acted as the sequencing template. This table comes from immunoSEQ multiplex PCR, and its TCRdb copy is limited to in-frame clones, with some not included. Among 100,000 to 140,000 clones listed, 84% were seen once. Treatment of the sample: oral pan-JAK inhibitor, 5-10 mg twice daily. Specimen: CD8+ T cells sorted from blood, collected at week 24, from a patient treated with tofacitinib. The origin of the receptors is a human donor with alopecia areata.

This chain links TRBV11-2 with TRBJ2-3; no reliable D call. V was clipped by 0 bases and J by 0 bases, with 4 bases between them. Germline V CDR1 and CDR2: SGHAT, FQNNGV. This CDR3 contains 14 residues. The CDR3 sequence is CASSLDLSTDTQYF. The CDR3 region has the DNA TGTGCCAGCAGCTTAGATCTGAGCACAGATACGCAGTATTTT.

The chain recombines TRBV6-5 with TRBJ2-2; no definite D call. The germline V and J ends were trimmed by 2 bases and 7 bases, with 5 bases remaining between them. CDR1 MNHEY and CDR2 SVGAGI come from the germline V gene. The CDR3 totals 12 residues. The CDR3 coding sequence is TGTGCCAGCAGTTACCGAGGCGGGGAGCTGTTTTTT. Translation gives CASSYRGGELFF.

The J gene is TRBJ2-7, the V gene TRBV27; tentative D call: TRBD2 (6 bases). The germline gives CDR1 MNHEY, CDR2 SMNVEV (reference sequence). This CDR3 contains 16 residues. The V end was cut by 8 bases, the J end by 0 bases, with 20 bases between. The CDR3 loop is CASGTIGGRSSYEQYF. The CDR3 DNA is TGTGCCAGCGGTACCATCGGGGGTAGAAGCTCCTACGAGCAGTACTTC.

This chain joins TRBV19 and TRBJ2-6; TRBD1 might be the D (5 bases). This CDR3 is 16 amino acids long. In germline, CDR1 is LNHDA, CDR2 SQIVND (reference sequence). V lost 0 bases to trimming and J lost 4 bases, with 10 bases between them. The chain's CDR3 is CASSIDAGSGANVLTF. CDR3 bases: TGTGCCAGTAGTATAGATGCAGGGTCAGGGGCCAACGTCCTGACTTTC.

The rearrangement uses TRBV13 and TRBJ1-1; a weak D match, TRBD1 (6 bases). The germline V gene encodes CDR1 PRHDT and CDR2 FYEKMQ (reference sequence). This CDR3 comprises 15 residues. Trimming left V 5 bases short and J 7 bases short, with 20 bases between. CDR3 region: CASSTRDIGGREAFF. The DNA of the CDR3 is TGTGCCAGCAGCACCCGGGACATAGGAGGCCGTGAAGCTTTCTTT.

V usage is TRBV4-1 and J usage is TRBJ2-3; weak D call: TRBD1 (6 bases). CDR1 and CDR2 (germline): MGHRA, YSYEKL. The CDR3 covers 15 residues. V dropped 1 base and J dropped 5 bases, with 13 bases sitting between them. This chain's CDR3 is CASSQVMAGEDTQYF. CDR3 in DNA: TGCGCCAGCAGCCAAGTGATGGCAGGGGAAGATACGCAGTATTTT.

V usage is TRBV4-2 and J usage is TRBJ2-7; D unclear. The CDR3 runs 16 residues. V was shortened by 0 bases and J by 3 bases, with 15 bases between the two germline ends. Germline V gives CDR1 LGHNA, CDR2 YNFKEQ. CDR3 sequence: CASSQEGSGSFYEQYF. The CDR3 nucleotides are TGTGCCAGCAGCCAAGAGGGATCCGGGTCCTTCTACGAGCAGTACTTC.

On this clone itself: At one end, the junction sequence differs from germline, possibly due to a read error. J is TRBJ2-7 and V is TRBV13; the D gene could be TRBD1 or TRBD2 (7 bases each). Germline V gives CDR1 PRHDT, CDR2 FYEKMQ (reference sequence). The CDR3 totals 13 residues. CDR3 region: CASRLRGGGEEDF. In nucleotides, the CDR3 is TGTGCCAGCCGCCTCCGGGGAGGGGGCGAAGAGGACTTC.

This chain uses TRBV27 with TRBJ2-7, with D perhaps TRBD1 (6 bases). CDR3 length equals 13 residues. The germline CDR1 and CDR2 sequences are MNHEY and SMNVEV (reference sequence). The V end lost 3 bases, the J end lost 4 bases, and 10 bases lay between the germline ends. CDR3 nucleotide sequence: TGTGCCAGCAGTTTCGGCAGGGGATACGAGCAGTACTTC. Translated, it gives CASSFGRGYEQYF.

This sequence joins TRBV27 and TRBJ1-5; D remains ambiguous. CDR3 length equals 14 residues. The V gene's germline CDR1 is MNHEY and CDR2 SMNVEV (reference sequence). Trimming took 0 bases from V and 5 from J, leaving 8 bases between them. The CDR3 DNA sequence: TGTGCCAGCAGTTTATCGGCAGTTTATCAGCCCCAGCATTTT. Protein sequence: CASSLSAVYQPQHF.

The chain is built from TRBV7-2 and TRBJ1-6, with D unresolved. The CDR3 runs to 13 residues. CDR1 and CDR2 (germline): SGHTA, FQGNSA. Trimming took off 5 bases at V and 5 bases at J, with 7 bases between the two ends. The CDR3 DNA sequence: TGTGCCAGCAGCGGGTGGGATAATTCACCCCTCCACTTT. Translated, it gives CASSGWDNSPLHF.

The CDR3 DNA reads as TGCGCCAGCAGCCCTAGCGGGGGGAAATCCTACGAGCAGTACTTC. Its protein product is CASSPSGGKSYEQYF. The gene calls are TRBV4-3 and TRBJ2-7; TRBD2 aligns across 11 bases. There are 15 residues in the CDR3. V shed 4 bases and J 1 base; nucleotides not matched to a gene: 3. Germline CDR1 reads LGHNA; CDR2 reads YSLEER.

The rearrangement uses TRBV19 and TRBJ1-4; D is possibly TRBD1 (5 bases). This CDR3 region has 15 residues. V lost 5 bases, J lost 4 bases, and 14 bases lay in between. Germline assignment: CDR1 LNHDA and CDR2 SQIVND (reference sequence). The CDR3 nucleotides read TGTGCCAGTAGTCTCACCGGGGCCAATAATGAAAAACTGTTTTTT. As protein: CASSLTGANNEKLFF.

This clone was recorded a few times. The genes are TRBV19 and TRBJ2-3; D gene ambiguous. This CDR3 region has 13 residues. V lost 3 bases, J lost 0 bases, and 4 bases lay in between. CDR1 is LNHDA, CDR2 SQIVND, per germline (reference sequence). This chain's CDR3 is CASSMASTDTQYF. CDR3 DNA sequence: TGTGCCAGTAGTATGGCTAGCACAGATACGCAGTATTTT. The full variable domain, rest sourced from reference TRBV19 and TRBJ2-3, is DGGITQSPKYLFRKEGQNVTLSCEQNLNHDAMYWYRQDPGQGLRLIYYSQIVNDFQKGDIAEGYSVSREKKESFPLTVTSAQKNPTAFYLCASSMASTDTQYFGPGTRLTVL.

This chain uses TRBV6-1 with TRBJ2-7; possibly TRBD1 for D (6 bases). The CDR3 extends over 16 amino acids. Trimming removed 4 bases from V and 3 bases from J, with 19 bases in between. CDR1 and CDR2 (germline): MNHNS, SASEGT. The CDR3 DNA sequence: TGTGCCAGCAGTGGATACAGGGAAGCAAGGGGCTACGAGCAGTACTTC. This translates into CASSGYREARGYEQYF.

The V gene is TRBV6-5, the J gene TRBJ2-1; perhaps TRBD2 as D (5 bases). CDR1 and CDR2 from the germline V gene are MNHEY and SVGAGI. V lost 1 base to trimming and J lost 10 bases, with 11 bases between them. The CDR3 loop spans 13 amino acids. CDR3 DNA: TGTGCCAGCAGTTACTTCTTCTCGGGGGAGCAGTTCTTC. It is translated as CASSYFFSGEQFF.

The V call is TRBV4-2, the J call TRBJ1-5; weak D call: TRBD1 (6 bases). Germline CDR1 reads LGHNA; CDR2 reads YNFKEQ. This CDR3 has 15 residues. V gave up 1 base and J gave up 2 bases, with 9 bases separating them. CDR3 sequence reads: CASSQAQGGNQPQHF. Here the CDR3 DNA reads TGTGCCAGCAGCCAAGCACAGGGTGGCAATCAGCCCCAGCATTTT.

This chain connects TRBV4-1 to TRBJ2-7, with 13 bases lining up with TRBD2. CDR1 is MGHRA, CDR2 YSYEKL, per germline. The CDR3 has 16 residues. Trimming at V came to 4 bases and at J to 1 base, leaving 4 bases not matched to a gene. CDR3: CASSPRLAGGSYEQYF. For the CDR3, the DNA is TGCGCCAGCAGCCCCAGACTAGCGGGGGGATCCTACGAGCAGTACTTC.

The gene calls are TRBV13 and TRBJ2-7; 10 bases match TRBD2. The trim removed 1 base at V and 4 bases at J, leaving 7 bases unmatched. Germline assignment: CDR1 PRHDT and CDR2 FYEKMQ (reference sequence). CDR3 length: 16 amino acids. CDR3 sequence (DNA): TGTGCCAGCAGCTTAGTCTCGAGCGGGGGGGCTTACGAGCAGTACTTC. It is translated as CASSLVSSGGAYEQYF.

This CDR3 reads CASGRGPNTEAFF. Here the CDR3 DNA reads TGTGCCAGCGGCAGGGGACCTAACACTGAAGCTTTCTTT. The chain employs TRBV7-9 and TRBJ1-1; the D gene is possibly TRBD1 (6 bases). Germline CDR1 reads SEHNR; CDR2 reads FQNEAQ (reference sequence). V shed 8 bases and J shed 2 bases, with 12 bases lying between them. The CDR3 runs 13 residues.

The chain links TRBV10-3 to TRBJ2-7, with 14 bases lining up with TRBD2. Germline CDR1 ENHRY, CDR2 SYGVKD. Trimming cost V 3 bases and J 4 bases; bases outside gene matches: 8. This CDR3 has 17 residues. The CDR3 loop is CAISDLGLAGGQYEQYF. The CDR3 nucleotides read TGTGCCATCAGTGACCTCGGACTAGCGGGGGGACAATACGAGCAGTACTTC.